This T cell receptor beta chain was sequenced for a study of CD8 T cells in Susac syndrome. As for this clonotype: What it binds is not known.

Random hexamers served to reverse transcribe roughly 0.5 to 1 ug RNA. A multiplex approach, immunoSEQ multiplex PCR, amplified TCR beta CDR3 across 54 Vbeta and 13 Jbeta. Each CDR3 protein gets one entry after TCRdb re-called the immunoSEQ multiplex PCR reads with MiXCR. The data show around 130,000 distinct CDR3 sequences, around nine tenths seen once. TCR beta sequencing was performed on blood CD8+ and CD4+ T cells. Broader study findings: That the number of individuals in its TCR sequencing and HLA analysis was relatively small was acknowledged by the study.

Germline V lookup: CDR1 GTSNPN, CDR2 SVGIG (reference sequence). The CDR3 covers 13 residues. Between the trimmed V and J ends, which lost 0 bases and 2 bases, there was a span of 8 bases. The clonotype comes from a human donor with multiple sclerosis. V gene TRBV30 combines with J gene TRBJ2-7; no firm D call. Input material: CD8+ T cells from PBMCs. The chain's CDR3 is CAWSVDGTYEQYF. CDR3 nucleotides: TGTGCCTGGAGTGTTGACGGCACCTACGAGCAGTACTTC.